Presented here are 11 T cell receptor beta chains from one specimen sequenced in a study of neoadjuvant anti-PD-1 for oral cavity cancer (dated by TCRdb to about 2021). Sample time point, as interpreted from the label and publication: after neoadjuvant nivolumab, at surgical resection. The library relied on the immunoSEQ multiplex PCR assay. Not all clones reach the TCRdb copy of this immuneACCESS table, which keeps in-frame sequences only. Checked studies attribute under half of the gap to unresolved V genes and leave the rest unexplained. The sample table holds about 68,000 clones, of which about 85% were seen once. Clones ranked in the top ten supply nearly 3.5% of the sample. The sample was PBMCs, taken after nivolumab (anti-PD-1) treatment. The receptor source for this set is a person between 40 and 85 years old with oral cavity squamous cell carcinoma.

The J gene is TRBJ1-3, the V gene TRBV10-3; a possible D gene is TRBD1 (6 bases). Germline assignment: CDR1 ENHRY and CDR2 SYGVKD. V was trimmed by 4 bases and J by 4 bases, leaving 11 bases between them. The CDR3 contains 14 residues. The CDR3 is CAISGTEPGNTIYF. CDR3 coding DNA: TGTGCCATCAGTGGGACAGAGCCCGGAAACACCATATATTTT.

Written as DNA, the CDR3 is TGCGCCAGCAGCTTGTCCGCGGGGGGGGAGACCCAGTACTTC. Translating it yields CASSLSAGGETQYF. V and J are TRBV5-1 and TRBJ2-5; 9 nucleotides align to TRBD2. Germline V lookup: CDR1 SGHRS, CDR2 YFSETQ. The CDR3 consists of 14 residues. The ends lost 1 base at V and 5 bases at J; junction bases unmatched: 3.

This chain connects TRBV7-3 to TRBJ2-1; D remains ambiguous. Trimming cost V 2 bases and J 0 bases, with 8 bases left between them. The CDR3 is 15 amino acids. CDR1 SGHTA and CDR2 FQGTGA come from the germline V gene. The CDR3 DNA reads as TGTGCCAGCAGCTTATCCCCCAGCTCCTACAATGAGCAGTTCTTC. Amino acid sequence: CASSLSPSSYNEQFF.

The V gene is TRBV6-1, the J gene TRBJ2-1; 7 nucleotides align to TRBD1. V lost 10 bases, J lost 3 bases, and 9 bases stayed unmatched. Germline V gene lookup returns CDR1 MNHNS and CDR2 SASEGT. This CDR3 is built from 14 residues. This CDR3 reads CAITGTEYYNEQFF. The DNA for the CDR3 is TGTGCCATAACCGGGACAGAGTACTACAATGAGCAGTTCTTC.

This chain uses TRBV5-1 with TRBJ2-7, with a tentative D call TRBD2 (7 bases). With 0 bases removed from V and 2 bases from J, the gap between germline ends came to 15 bases. CDR3 length: 16 residues. Germline CDR1 reads SGHRS; CDR2 reads YFSETQ. In nucleotides, the CDR3 is TGCGCCAGCAGCTTGGCCACGGGGGGCCCAACCTACGAGCAGTACTTC. Its translation is CASSLATGGPTYEQYF.

The count of this clone is one. The chain has TRBV6-6 and TRBJ1-1; tentative D call: TRBD1 (6 bases). This CDR3 has 14 amino acids. V gave up 6 bases and J gave up 5 bases, with 16 bases separating them. Per germline, CDR1 MNHNY and CDR2 SVGAGI (reference sequence). CDR3 sequence: CASSYHREGTEAFF. CDR3 nucleotide sequence: TGTGCCAGCAGCTACCACAGGGAGGGGACTGAAGCTTTCTTT.

This clone turned up a few times. This rearrangement joins TRBV9 to TRBJ2-7, with 8 bases fitting TRBD1. The CDR3 has 15 residues. The junction had 9 bases not matched to a gene; V was cut back by 4 bases and J by 3 bases. The germline V gene encodes CDR1 SGDLS and CDR2 YYNGEE. CDR3 region: CASSSRQGAVYEQYF. The CDR3 coding sequence is TGTGCCAGCAGCTCTCGGCAGGGGGCGGTCTACGAGCAGTACTTC.

The V and J genes are TRBV6-5 and TRBJ1-4; D not resolved. Per the germline V gene, CDR1 is MNHEY and CDR2 is SVGAGI. The CDR3 covers 13 residues. Trimming cost V 4 bases and J 4 bases, with 7 bases left between them. The CDR3 DNA follows: TGTGCCAGCAGTTGGGCCTTTAATGAAAAACTGTTTTTT. Encoded protein: CASSWAFNEKLFF.

This clone has just one count. The rearrangement uses TRBV6-5 and TRBJ2-2, with a tentative D call TRBD2 (6 bases). Trimming removed 6 bases at V and 5 bases at J, with 7 bases between. Germline-derived CDR1 and CDR2 are MNHEY and SVGAGI. The CDR3 is made up of 12 amino acids. CDR3 sequence: CASRGLTGELFF. CDR3 bases: TGTGCCAGCAGGGGACTGACCGGGGAGCTGTTTTTT.

The chain has TRBV4-2 and TRBJ2-5; weak D call: TRBD2 (6 bases). CDR3 length: 15 amino acids. CDR1 and CDR2 (germline): LGHNA, YNFKEQ. The V end was cut by 0 bases, the J end by 5 bases, with 13 bases between. The CDR3 nucleotides read TGTGCCAGCAGCCAAGAAGAGGGACGGGAGGAGACCCAGTACTTC. As protein: CASSQEEGREETQYF.

This chain connects TRBV5-1 to TRBJ1-1; possibly TRBD1 for D (5 bases). Trimming took 4 bases from V and 5 from J, leaving 15 bases between them. This CDR3 is built from 14 residues. The germline CDR1 and CDR2 sequences are SGHRS and YFSETQ. The CDR3 is CASSIDTGRTEAFF. The CDR3 DNA reads TGCGCCAGCAGCATAGATACAGGTAGGACTGAAGCTTTCTTT.